This T cell receptor (beta chain) was sequenced in a study of cytomegalovirus exposure and HLA in healthy donors. Study details: Roughly 86 million unique TCRs from HLA-typed donors made up an early data release.

This clone was seen once. The antigen is not known. This PCR relied on a set of 60 Vbeta primers and 13 Jbeta primers. The assay was immunoSEQ multiplex PCR, and TCRdb's table has in-frame clones only and misses some. The repertoire includes roughly 100,000 clones, about 83% of them detected once, and over 5% sits in the top ten. J was trimmed by 5 bases and V by 6 bases; bases with no gene match: 7. The CDR3 consists of 15 residues. Germline-derived CDR1 and CDR2 are SGHAT and FQNNGV. Study conclusions and caveats: As a later analysis showed, several of the most significant clusters appeared to be linked to common viral pathogens.

Sample: PBMCs. V is TRBV11-2 and J is TRBJ2-3; 11 bases match TRBD2. This receptor was obtained from a man aged 18-30 years in good health and CMV-seronegative. The CDR3 protein is CASRQLAGVVDTQYF. Here the CDR3 DNA reads TGTGCCAGCAGGCAACTAGCGGGAGTCGTAGATACGCAGTATTTT.